These 8 T cell receptor beta chains came from one sample sequenced in a study of T cell responses to AZD1222 COVID-19 vaccine. Assay used: immunoSEQ multiplex PCR; TCRdb lists only in-frame clones, some missing. The data hold around 160,000 clones, with 75% to 90% observed a single time. This material consisted of peripheral blood, taken on day 0 of MenACWY control vaccination. The receptors originated from an adult in good health.

There are a few counts of this clone. This chain links TRBV3-1 (or the pseudogene TRBV3-2) with TRBJ1-6; 10 nucleotides align to TRBD1. CDR1 and CDR2 (germline): LGHDT, YNNKEL (reference sequence). After removal of 1 base from V and 8 bases from J, the junction contained 5 bases not matched to a gene. There are 16 residues in the CDR3. The CDR3, as DNA: TGTGCCAGCAGCCAAGCGTTGACAGGGGGCGATTCACCCCTCCACTTT. Residues: CASSQALTGGDSPLHF.

This clone was recorded a few times. The CDR3 bases are TGTGCCAGCAGTTTCCGGACAGCGTACGAGCAGTACGTC. This encodes CASSFRTAYEQYV. The chain is built from TRBV6-2 or TRBV6-3 and TRBJ2-7; tentative D call: TRBD1 (6 bases). V shed 4 bases and J shed 4 bases, with 11 bases lying between them. The CDR3 extends over 13 amino acids. Germline CDR1 and CDR2: MNHEY and SVGEGT.

The CDR3 DNA reads as TGTGCCAGCAGCTCTCGTGGGACATTTGCAACTAATGAAAAACTGTTTTTT. Amino acids: CASSSRGTFATNEKLFF. The chain recombines TRBV7-9 with TRBJ1-4, with D possibly matching TRBD1 (6 bases). Trimming shortened V by 4 bases and J by 0 bases, and 15 bases separated the two germline ends. The CDR3 is 17 residues long. Germline CDR1 SEHNR, CDR2 FQNEAQ (reference sequence).

This chain uses TRBV4-1 with TRBJ2-4; 12 positions agree with TRBD2. Germline assignment: CDR1 MGHRA and CDR2 YSYEKL. The CDR3 covers 20 residues. Trimming took 4 bases from V and 7 from J; bases not matched to a gene: 20. CDR3 in amino acids: CASSLQPLAGGRFVGNIQYF. The CDR3 DNA reads as TGCGCCAGCAGCCTCCAACCTCTAGCGGGGGGGCGTTTTGTTGGGAACATTCAGTACTTC.

A remark on this clone: The identical CDR3 is also encoded by other nucleotide sequences in the sample. The chain is built from TRBV6-5 and TRBJ1-5; possibly TRBD1 for D (6 bases). This CDR3 spans 13 amino acids. Germline lookup yields CDR1 MNHEY and CDR2 SVGAGI. V was trimmed by 2 bases and J by 4 bases, leaving 6 bases between them. CDR3 sequence (DNA): TGTGCCAGCAGTTACGACAGGAATCAGCCCCAGCATTTT. This gives the protein CASSYDRNQPQHF.

This sequence joins TRBV3-1 (or the pseudogene TRBV3-2) and TRBJ2-7, with 12 bases that match TRBD2. The CDR3 totals 15 residues. The germline gives CDR1 LGHDT, CDR2 YNNKEL (reference sequence). V was pared by 1 base and J by 4 bases, with 2 bases of the junction left unmatched. The CDR3 nucleotides are TGTGCCAGCAGCCAAGGGACTAGCGGGGTTTACGAGCAGTACTTC. It specifies CASSQGTSGVYEQYF.

This clone was observed a single time. The rearrangement links TRBV3-1 (or the pseudogene TRBV3-2) to TRBJ1-1; D gene ambiguous. Per germline, CDR1 LGHDT and CDR2 YNNKEL (reference sequence). The CDR3 extends over 16 amino acids. Trimming took 4 bases from V and 4 from J, leaving 19 bases between them. CDR3 amino acids: CASSLLGMRSSTEAFF. In nucleotides, the CDR3 is TGTGCCAGCAGCCTCCTAGGAATGAGGAGCAGCACTGAAGCTTTCTTT.

The V call is TRBV11-2, the J call TRBJ1-2; 9 bases are shared with TRBD1. Looked up from germline, CDR1 is SGHAT and CDR2 is FQNNGV. This CDR3 region has 18 residues. The junction had 20 bases not matched to a gene; V was cut back by 1 base and J by 11 bases. The CDR3 sequence is CASSLVQGADYGYSRYTF. CDR3 bases: TGTGCCAGCAGCTTAGTACAGGGGGCCGACTATGGCTACAGCAGGTACACCTTC. The full variable domain, with the rest looked up from reference TRBV11-2 and TRBJ1-2, is EAGVAQSPRYKIIEKRQSVAFWCNPISGHATLYWYQQILGQGPKLLIQFQNNGVVDDSQLPKDRFSAERLKGVDSTLKIQPAKLEDSAVYLCASSLVQGADYGYSRYTFGSGTRLTVV.